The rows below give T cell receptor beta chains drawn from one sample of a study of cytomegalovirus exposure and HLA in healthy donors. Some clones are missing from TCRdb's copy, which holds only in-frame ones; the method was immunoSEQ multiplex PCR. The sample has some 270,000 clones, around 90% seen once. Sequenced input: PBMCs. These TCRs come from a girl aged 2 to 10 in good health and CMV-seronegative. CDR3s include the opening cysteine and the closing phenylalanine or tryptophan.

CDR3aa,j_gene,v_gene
CASSLVQGNQPQHF,TRBJ1-5,TRBV7-6
CASRVAGSSYNEQFF,TRBJ2-1,TRBV2
CAISEPPGQKFF,TRBJ2-1,TRBV10-3
CASSASAGGPYTGELFF,TRBJ2-2,TRBV9
CASSPHPLYNSPLHF,TRBJ1-6,TRBV7-2
CASSEVGEGTQYF,TRBJ2-5,TRBV6-1
CASSVVGSPEAFF,TRBJ1-1,TRBV9
CASSLRQGNTEAFF,TRBJ1-1,TRBV27
CASSDGQGFTSGANVLTF,TRBJ2-6,TRBV9
CASSQGDRGSYEQYF,TRBJ2-7,TRBV4-1
CAWSVNDLYGTGQGYTF,TRBJ1-2,TRBV30
CASSYLGGSGDTQYF,TRBJ2-3,TRBV6-5
CASSPLPGLANTQYF,TRBJ2-3,TRBV28
CASSYFGGEVYGYTF,TRBJ1-2,TRBV6-5
CASSISGTVGEQYF,TRBJ2-7,TRBV4-1
CASRTVFSGTEAFF,TRBJ1-1,TRBV28
CASSQEDRPGIYGYTF,TRBJ1-2,TRBV4-1
CSSSPTPRLEDEQYF,TRBJ2-7,TRBV7-9
CASTTRASYEQYF,TRBJ2-7,TRBV28
CASKAGYRGHTGYTF,TRBJ1-2,TRBV7-9
CATSSRGLAYEQYF,TRBJ2-7,TRBV15
CASTDLTLAWNYGYTF,TRBJ1-2,TRBV19
CASSPLGHQETQYF,TRBJ2-5,TRBV18
CSVEGLAGKYNEQFF,TRBJ2-1,TRBV29-1
CASSLAPGLAGYF,TRBJ2-3,TRBV11-2
CASSGKWDKEGAFF,TRBJ1-1,TRBV25-1
CASSFGTGGAYEQYF,TRBJ2-7,TRBV27
CASSPNDRAGADTQYF,TRBJ2-3,TRBV18
CASSPGLGTYEQFF,TRBJ2-1,TRBV5-6
CATNIRINEKLFF,TRBJ1-4,TRBV28
CASRGGYEQYF,TRBJ2-7,TRBV10-1